Listed here are 23 T cell receptor beta chains from one sample, sequenced in a study of blood T cell repertoires in COVID-19. Profiled with immunoSEQ multiplex PCR; TCRdb holds only in-frame clones, not every one. The repertoire includes some 380,000 clones, about 89% of them detected once, and approximately 1.2% sits in the top ten. The sequenced sample consisted of PBMCs or T cells enriched from blood (not recorded which). These receptors all stem from a man younger than 40 who had recovered from COVID-19.

V and J are TRBV6-5 and TRBJ2-7; 7 positions agree with TRBD1. This CDR3 region has 14 residues. Germline V gene data show CDR1 as MNHEY and CDR2 as SVGAGI. V lost 5 bases and J lost 2; bases outside the gene matches: 6. CDR3 bases: TGTGCCAGCAGTAAGGGACAGTCTACCTACGAGCAGTACTTC. Protein product: CASSKGQSTYEQYF.

This clone has a handful of counts. The V gene is TRBV6-5, the J gene TRBJ1-2; no firm D call. V was clipped by 0 bases and J by 3 bases, with 14 bases between them. Germline V lookup: CDR1 MNHEY, CDR2 SVGAGI. The CDR3 covers 16 residues. CDR3 DNA sequence: TGTGCCAGCAGTTACTCAAGAGCGGCAGGACACTATGGCTACACCTTC. It specifies CASSYSRAAGHYGYTF.

In this sample, this clone turned up once. The V call is TRBV7-6, the J call TRBJ1-1, with TRBD1 as a possible D gene (6 bases). V lost 1 base and J 3 bases, leaving 12 bases between the germline ends. Germline V gene sequence: CDR1 SGHVS, CDR2 FNYEAQ. The CDR3 loop spans 15 amino acids. The CDR3 DNA sequence: TGTGCCAGCAGCTTAGAAACAGGGAGGGACACTGAAGCTTTCTTT. Protein sequence: CASSLETGRDTEAFF.

This clone was found a few times. The chain is built from TRBV4-1 and TRBJ1-2; a possible D gene is TRBD1 (6 bases). V was trimmed by 0 bases and J by 4 bases, leaving 9 bases between them. CDR1 and CDR2 from the germline V gene are MGHRA and YSYEKL. The CDR3 extends over 14 amino acids. The CDR3: CASSQDTGTYGYTF. CDR3 DNA sequence: TGCGCCAGCAGCCAAGATACAGGGACCTATGGCTACACCTTC.

CDR3 protein: CASSFNSNQPQHF. The CDR3 DNA reads as TGTGCCAGCAGTTTTAATAGCAATCAGCCCCAGCATTTT. V is TRBV12-3 or TRBV12-4 and J is TRBJ1-5; the D is unclear. Trimming took 3 bases from V and 0 from J, leaving 3 bases between them. The length of the CDR3 is 13 residues.

V and J are TRBV9 and TRBJ1-1, with a weak D call TRBD1 (5 bases). The CDR3 consists of 14 residues. The V gene's germline CDR1 is SGDLS and CDR2 YYNGEE. Trimming stripped 4 bases from V and 1 base from J, with 11 bases between. The CDR3 region is CASSWGVGNTEAFF. CDR3 sequence (DNA): TGTGCCAGCAGCTGGGGGGTTGGGAACACTGAAGCTTTCTTT.

This sequence joins TRBV6-2 or TRBV6-3 and TRBJ2-1, with D uncertain. Germline assignment: CDR1 MNHEY and CDR2 SVGEGT. The CDR3 covers 17 residues. The ends were cut back, 0 bases at V and 9 bases at J, with 21 bases in the middle. CDR3 loop: CASSYSWYSSENSEQFF. The DNA of the CDR3 is TGTGCCAGCAGTTACTCGTGGTACAGCTCAGAGAATAGTGAGCAGTTCTTC.

This chain connects TRBV2 to TRBJ2-7, with 8 bases fitting TRBD1. V gave up 7 bases and J gave up 7 bases; unmatched junction bases: 12. CDR1 SNHLY and CDR2 FYNNEI come from the germline V gene. The CDR3 totals 14 residues. The CDR3 bases are TGTGCCAGCACCGAGGGCCAGGGGGCGCGAGAGCAGTACTTC. Its translation: CASTEGQGAREQYF.

The chain recombines TRBV19 with TRBJ1-6, with a tentative D call TRBD1 (6 bases). Germline V gene sequence: CDR1 LNHDA, CDR2 SQIVND (reference sequence). The CDR3 is 19 amino acids. V gave up 5 bases and J gave up 5 bases, with 25 bases separating them. The CDR3 is CASSPKIWDIGGDNSPLHF. The CDR3 DNA sequence: TGTGCCAGTAGTCCGAAAATTTGGGACATTGGGGGCGATAATTCACCCCTCCACTTT.

The CDR3 reads CASSQDGGYEQYF. Here the CDR3 DNA reads TGCGCCAGCAGCCAAGATGGCGGGTACGAGCAGTACTTC. The J gene is TRBJ2-7, the V gene TRBV4-1, with D maybe TRBD2 (5 bases). Trimming cost V 0 bases and J 4 bases, with 7 bases left between them. Germline V lookup: CDR1 MGHRA, CDR2 YSYEKL. This CDR3 has 13 residues.

This chain uses TRBV4-2 with TRBJ2-5, with 8 bases identical to TRBD2. In germline, CDR1 is LGHNA, CDR2 YNFKEQ. The CDR3 loop spans 17 amino acids. V was clipped by 4 bases and J by 3 bases; unmatched bases: 13. The CDR3 loop is CASSPFEGGGPEETQYF. The CDR3 nucleotides read TGTGCCAGCAGCCCCTTCGAAGGCGGGGGGCCTGAAGAGACCCAGTACTTC.

The chain joins TRBV19 to TRBJ1-1; TRBD1 might be the D (6 bases). Trimming removed 7 bases at V and 10 bases at J, with 19 bases between. The CDR3 has 13 residues. CDR1 is LNHDA, CDR2 SQIVND, per germline (reference sequence). The CDR3 coding sequence is TGTGCCAGTACCGCCCTGGAGGAAGGGGGAGCTTTCTTT. It encodes CASTALEEGGAFF.

The chain couples TRBV30 to TRBJ2-7; 10 positions match TRBD1. Germline V CDR1 and CDR2: GTSNPN, SVGIG (reference sequence). The CDR3 spans 15 residues. Trimming cost V 3 bases and J 4 bases; bases outside gene matches: 9. The CDR3, as DNA: TGTGCCTGGAGCAGACAGGGGGCACGATTGTACGAGCAGTACTTC. Amino acids: CAWSRQGARLYEQYF.

The chain has TRBV7-2 and TRBJ2-1, with 9 bases matching TRBD1. The CDR3 length is 14 residues. Germline lookup yields CDR1 SGHTA and CDR2 FQGNSA. The V segment lost 8 bases and the J segment 4 bases; nucleotides outside the gene matches: 6. The CDR3 DNA sequence: TGTGCCAGCTTACCCGGGACAGGGTACAATGAGCAGTTCTTC. As protein: CASLPGTGYNEQFF.

The V call is TRBV7-9, the J call TRBJ2-3; 11 nucleotides match TRBD1. The CDR3 sequence is 16 residues long. Germline-derived CDR1 and CDR2 are SEHNR and FQNEAQ (reference sequence). V shed 6 bases and J 3 bases; nucleotides not matched to a gene: 8. CDR3 nucleotide sequence: TGTGCCAGCAGTTCCGGGACAGGGGGTAGAACAGATACGCAGTATTTT. This gives the protein CASSSGTGGRTDTQYF.

This chain links TRBV4-1 with TRBJ1-4, with D uncertain. V shed 4 bases and J shed 0 bases, with 9 bases lying between them. The CDR3 runs to 15 residues. The germline gives CDR1 MGHRA, CDR2 YSYEKL. CDR3 bases: TGCGCCAGCAGCCCATTACCAGCAACTAATGAAAAACTGTTTTTT. This gives the protein CASSPLPATNEKLFF.

Only one count was recorded for this clone. This sequence joins TRBV30 and TRBJ1-1, with 7 positions matching TRBD1. V lost 2 bases to trimming and J lost 5 bases; unmatched junction nucleotides: 8. The CDR3 consists of 14 residues. CDR1 GTSNPN and CDR2 SVGIG come from the germline V gene (reference sequence). The CDR3 DNA sequence: TGTGCCTGGAGTCCGCCGACAGGGTGGACTGAAGCTTTCTTT. Residues: CAWSPPTGWTEAFF.

The chain carries TRBV9 and TRBJ2-6; no firm D call. The CDR3 spans 16 residues. V gave up 0 bases and J gave up 1 base, with 8 bases separating them. The V gene's germline CDR1 is SGDLS and CDR2 YYNGEE. CDR3 nucleotides: TGTGCCAGCAGCGTAGCTGCGCTATCTGGGGCCAACGTCCTGACTTTC. This codes for CASSVAALSGANVLTF.

This chain joins TRBV15 and TRBJ2-6; D not resolved. The V end lost 4 bases, the J end lost 1 base, and 17 bases lay between the germline ends. CDR1 LNHNV and CDR2 YYDKDF come from the germline V gene (reference sequence). There are 18 residues in the CDR3. CDR3 DNA: TGTGCCACCAGCACTCGAGAAAGAGAGCTTTCTGGGGCCAACGTCCTGACTTTC. It translates to CATSTRERELSGANVLTF.

The genes are TRBV2 and TRBJ1-5, with 7 bases that match TRBD1. The CDR3 has 15 amino acids. With V trimmed by 4 bases and J by 6 bases, 9 bases remained unmatched. Germline V gene data show CDR1 as SNHLY and CDR2 as FYNNEI. The CDR3 loop reads CASSGLRQGGQPQHF. The CDR3 DNA sequence: TGTGCCAGCAGTGGGTTGCGACAGGGCGGTCAGCCCCAGCATTTT.

As concerns this clone: Other DNA sequences of this sample code for an identical CDR3. This chain links TRBV18 with TRBJ1-1, with D uncertain. The CDR3 length is 13 residues. Germline CDR1 reads KGHSH; CDR2 reads LQKENI. Between the trimmed V and J ends, which lost 3 bases and 5 bases, there was a span of 10 bases. The DNA for the CDR3 is TGTGCCAGCTCACCGGCGGGCGGTACTGAAGCTTTCTTT. It translates to CASSPAGGTEAFF.

The J gene is TRBJ1-2, the V gene TRBV2; TRBD1 aligns across 10 bases. Trimming took 6 bases from V and 5 from J; bases not matched to a gene: 6. The CDR3 spans 14 residues. The germline V gene has CDR1 SNHLY and CDR2 FYNNEI. The CDR3 here is CASRTGTGAYGYTF. The CDR3 DNA sequence: TGTGCCAGCAGGACCGGGACAGGGGCTTATGGCTACACCTTC.

The CDR3 DNA reads as TGTGCCAGCAGTTACTGGCAGGGTGGACCCTATGGCTACACCTTC. Its translation: CASSYWQGGPYGYTF. The chain uses TRBV6-5 and TRBJ1-2; perhaps TRBD1 as D (5 bases). Trimming shortened V by 1 base and J by 4 bases, and 13 bases separated the two germline ends. From germline, CDR1 is MNHEY and CDR2 SVGAGI. The CDR3 has 15 amino acids.